This is a list of T cell receptor beta chains from one sample in a study of Graves' ophthalmopathy and Graves' hyperthyroidism. TCRdb ran MiXCR on the multiplex PCR reads and lists one entry per CDR3 protein. The repertoire has over a million distinct CDR3 sequences, about two fifths of them found once; the top ten carry 11%. Material: peripheral blood or thyroid tissue (not recorded which). The receptors stem from an adult man with Graves' hyperthyroidism. Both conserved end residues are part of each CDR3. Each record gives: J gene, CDR3 length, D gene, V gene, clone size, CDR3 DNA, CDR3 protein. The D gene is left open where the match is weak. Only some rows state a clone size, as once, few, many or a class for expanded clones.

TRBJ1-5 | 16 | TRBD1 | TRBV7-6 | - | TGTGCCAGCAGCCCGTTCGGACAGGGGGCTAATCAGCCCCAGCATTTT | CASSPFGQGANQPQHF
TRBJ1-1 | 14 | - | TRBV2 | - | TGTGCCAGCAGAACCGGGGCAATGAACACTGAAGCTTTCTTT | CASRTGAMNTEAFF
TRBJ1-5 | 14 | - | TRBV6-6 | many | TGTGCCAGCAGTTACTCTGTGACAGGACAGCCCCAGCATTTT | CASSYSVTGQPQHF
TRBJ2-7 | 20 | TRBD2 | TRBV7-9 | many | TGTGCCAGCAGCCAGGTCACGGGACTAGCGGGAGGCCGAACCCTTTACGAGCAGTACTTC | CASSQVTGLAGGRTLYEQYF
TRBJ1-5 | 13 | - | TRBV25-1 | - | TGTGCCAGCAGGTCAACCCCTAATCGGCCCCAGCATTTT | CASRSTPNRPQHF
TRBJ2-7 | 15 | TRBD1 | TRBV10-3 | many | TGTGCCATCAGTTCACTAGGACAGGGTGCGTACGAGCAGTACTTC | CAISSLGQGAYEQYF
TRBJ1-6 | 13 | - | TRBV4-1 | many | TGCGCCAGCAGCCAAGCCGGAGATTCACCCCTCCACTTT | CASSQAGDSPLHF
TRBJ1-2 | 10 | - | TRBV25-1 | once | TGTGCCACCGGGCCAGCGGGCTACACCTTC | CATGPAGYTF
TRBJ2-7 | 13 | - | TRBV19 | - | TGTGCCAGTAGACTTACAGGGTCCTACGAGCAGTACTTC | CASRLTGSYEQYF
TRBJ2-7 | 13 | - | TRBV7-6 | many | TGTGCCAGCAGCTTATCGGAAAGCTACGAGCAGTACTTC | CASSLSESYEQYF
TRBJ1-3 | 14 | TRBD1 | TRBV29-1 | - | TGCAGCGGGTGGACAGGCCCCTCTGGAAACACCATATATTTT | CSGWTGPSGNTIYF
TRBJ2-7 | 12 | - | TRBV20-1 | few | TGCAGTGTGCCGGGACCACCCTACGAGCAGTACTTC | CSVPGPPYEQYF
TRBJ2-5 | 15 | - | TRBV7-9 | - | TGTGCCAGCAGTTTCCCGGACCGAAACCAAGAGACCCAGTACTTC | CASSFPDRNQETQYF